This T cell receptor beta chain derives from a study of T cell repertoires in cytomegalovirus infection. Regarding the study as a whole: Clonotypes of TCR beta that were HLA-C-restricted and CMV-specific dominated the ex vivo response.

MiXCR, applied by TCRdb to the reads, yields one record per CDR3 protein. The profile covers under 850,000 distinct CDR3 sequences, with 33% appearing a single time and roughly 18% taken by the ten largest. As to this clonotype: Its antigen is unknown.

Trimming removed 4 bases from V and 7 bases from J; junction bases left unmatched: 4. There are 13 residues in the CDR3. The chain has TRBV12-3 or TRBV12-4 and TRBJ1-2; 9 nucleotides agree with TRBD1. This sequence was found in a human donor in good health (CMV status not recorded). Some clones in this sample may be carry-over from other donors' samples. The sequencing here drew on cultured PBMCs, taken from culture after CMV antigen stimulation. The CDR3 DNA follows: TGTGCCAGCAGTTCGAACAGGGGGCTTGGCTACACCTTC. Its translation: CASSSNRGLGYTF.